This T cell receptor (beta chain) emerged from a study of cytomegalovirus exposure and HLA in healthy donors. Findings of the study overall: A list of 150 to 200 TCR beta chains associated with cytomegalovirus was given. Later analysis suggested links between common viral pathogens and several top significant clusters. Three of the chains that were CMV-associated were confirmed in vitro to be specific for CMV antigens.

As for this clone: As yet, its antigen is unknown.

V lost 3 bases and J 1 base, leaving 17 bases between the germline ends. This CDR3 is built from 16 residues. Germline loops: CDR1 SGHRS, CDR2 YFSETQ. The PCR employed 60 Vbeta primers together with 13 Jbeta primers. Only in-frame clones appear in the TCRdb table, and some are missing; sequencing was by immunoSEQ multiplex PCR. The data show around 150,000 clones, roughly two thirds seen once. Each of the donors was a healthy bone marrow donor. The rearrangement joins TRBV5-1 to TRBJ2-7; D may be TRBD1 (6 bases). The sequence came from a woman aged 40 to 50 in good health and CMV-seropositive. Sequencing was done on a sample of PBMCs. CDR3 residues: CASSSNRVRRSYEQYF. In DNA form, the CDR3 reads TGCGCCAGCAGCTCCAACAGGGTACGGCGGTCCTACGAGCAGTACTTC.